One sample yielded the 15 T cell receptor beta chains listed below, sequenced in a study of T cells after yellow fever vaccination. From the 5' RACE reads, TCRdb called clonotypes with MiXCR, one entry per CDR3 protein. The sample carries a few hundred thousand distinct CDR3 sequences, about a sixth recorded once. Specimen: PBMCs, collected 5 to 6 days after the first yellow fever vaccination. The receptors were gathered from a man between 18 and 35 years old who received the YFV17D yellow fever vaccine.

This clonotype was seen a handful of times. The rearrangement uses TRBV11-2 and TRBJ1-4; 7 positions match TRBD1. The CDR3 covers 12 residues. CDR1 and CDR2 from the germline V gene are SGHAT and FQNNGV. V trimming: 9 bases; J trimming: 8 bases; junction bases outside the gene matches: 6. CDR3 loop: CASRQGGEKLFF. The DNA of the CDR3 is TGTGCCAGTCGACAGGGAGGGGAAAAACTGTTTTTT.

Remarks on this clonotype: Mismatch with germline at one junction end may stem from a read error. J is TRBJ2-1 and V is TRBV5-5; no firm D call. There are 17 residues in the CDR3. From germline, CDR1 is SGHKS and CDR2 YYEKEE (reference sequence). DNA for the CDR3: TGTGCCATCAGCTTTGGCCTCCACTCCAATACCTACAATGAGCAGTTCTTC. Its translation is CAISFGLHSNTYNEQFF. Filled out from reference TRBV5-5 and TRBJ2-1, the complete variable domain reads DAGVTQSPTHLIKTRGQQVTLRCSPISGHKSVSWYQQVLGQGPQFIFQYYEKEERGRGNFPDRFSARQFPNYSSELNVNALLLGDSALYLCAISFGLHSNTYNEQFFGPGTRLTVL.

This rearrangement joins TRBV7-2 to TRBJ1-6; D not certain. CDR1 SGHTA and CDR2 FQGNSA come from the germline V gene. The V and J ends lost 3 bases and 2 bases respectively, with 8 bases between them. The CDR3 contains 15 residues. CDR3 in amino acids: CASSFREAYNSPLHF. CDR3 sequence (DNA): TGTGCCAGCAGCTTCCGGGAGGCCTATAATTCACCCCTCCACTTT.

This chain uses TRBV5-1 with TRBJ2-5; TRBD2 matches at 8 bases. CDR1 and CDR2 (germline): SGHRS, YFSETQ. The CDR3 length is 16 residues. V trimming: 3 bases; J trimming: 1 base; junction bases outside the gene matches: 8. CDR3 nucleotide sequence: TGCGCCAGCAGCTCAAGACTAGCGACCCTCCAAGAGACCCAGTACTTC. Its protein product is CASSSRLATLQETQYF.

CDR3 coding DNA: TGTGCCAGCGGCCCCGGGCTCCTCTGGGAAAAACTGTTTTTT. It encodes CASGPGLLWEKLFF. The V and J genes are TRBV13 and TRBJ1-4; D remains ambiguous. The CDR3 runs to 14 residues. Germline lookup yields CDR1 PRHDT and CDR2 FYEKMQ (reference sequence). V was clipped by 8 bases and J by 8 bases, with 18 bases between them.

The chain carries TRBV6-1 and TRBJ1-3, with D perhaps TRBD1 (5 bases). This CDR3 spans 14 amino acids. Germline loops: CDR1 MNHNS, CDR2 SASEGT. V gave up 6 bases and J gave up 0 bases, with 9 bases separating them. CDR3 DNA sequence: TGTGCCAGCAGGGAACAGGCCTCTGGAAACACCATATATTTT. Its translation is CASREQASGNTIYF.

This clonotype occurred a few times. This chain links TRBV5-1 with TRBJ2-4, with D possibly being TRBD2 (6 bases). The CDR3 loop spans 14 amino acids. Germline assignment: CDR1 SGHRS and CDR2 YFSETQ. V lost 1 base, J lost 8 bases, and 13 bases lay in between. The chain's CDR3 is CASSLMGPGDIQYF. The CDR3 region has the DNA TGCGCCAGCAGCTTGATGGGACCGGGAGACATTCAGTACTTC.

Written as DNA, the CDR3 is TGTGCCAGCAGTTTCGGTTGGGCGGGGACTGAAGCTTTCTTT. Amino acids: CASSFGWAGTEAFF. The rearrangement joins TRBV6-2 or TRBV6-3 to TRBJ1-1, with unresolved D. The length of the CDR3 is 14 residues. Germline loops: CDR1 MNHEY, CDR2 SVGEGT. Trimming removed 4 bases from V and 5 bases from J, with 14 bases in between.

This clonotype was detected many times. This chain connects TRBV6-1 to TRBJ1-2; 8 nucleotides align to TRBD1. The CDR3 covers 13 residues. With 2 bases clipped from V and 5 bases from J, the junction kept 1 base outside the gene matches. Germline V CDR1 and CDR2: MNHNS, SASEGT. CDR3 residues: CASSETGGYGYTF. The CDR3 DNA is TGTGCCAGCAGTGAAACAGGGGGTTATGGCTACACCTTC.

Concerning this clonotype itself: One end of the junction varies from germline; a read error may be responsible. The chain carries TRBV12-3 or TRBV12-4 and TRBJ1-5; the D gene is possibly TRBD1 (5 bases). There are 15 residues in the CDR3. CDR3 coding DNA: TGTGCCAGCAGTTTCGCAGGGTATGGCAATCAGCCCCCGCATTTT. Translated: CASSFAGYGNQPPHF.

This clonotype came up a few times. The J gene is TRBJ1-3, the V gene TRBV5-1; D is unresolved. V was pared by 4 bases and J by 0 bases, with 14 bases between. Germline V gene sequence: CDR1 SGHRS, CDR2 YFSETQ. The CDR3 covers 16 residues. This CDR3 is CASSMTVPNSGNTIYF. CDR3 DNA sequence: TGCGCCAGCAGCATGACGGTCCCGAACTCTGGAAACACCATATATTTT. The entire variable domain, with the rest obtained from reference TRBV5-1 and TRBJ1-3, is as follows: KAGVTQTPRYLIKTRGQQVTLSCSPISGHRSVSWYQQTPGQGLQFLFEYFSETQRNKGNFPGRFSGRQFSNSRSEMNVSTLELGDSALYLCASSMTVPNSGNTIYFGEGSWLTVV.

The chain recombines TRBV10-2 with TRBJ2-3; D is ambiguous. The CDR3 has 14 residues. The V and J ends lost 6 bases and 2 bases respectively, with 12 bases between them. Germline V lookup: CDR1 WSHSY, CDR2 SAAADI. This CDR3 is CASRTRRTTDTQYF. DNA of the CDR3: TGCGCCAGCAGGACGCGGAGAACCACAGATACGCAGTATTTT.

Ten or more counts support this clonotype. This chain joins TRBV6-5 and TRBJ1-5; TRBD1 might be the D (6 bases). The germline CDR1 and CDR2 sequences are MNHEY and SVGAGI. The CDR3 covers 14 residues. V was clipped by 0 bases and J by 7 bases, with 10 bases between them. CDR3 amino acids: CASSYSGGRQPQHF. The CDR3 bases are TGTGCCAGCAGTTACTCGGGGGGCCGCCAGCCCCAGCATTTT.

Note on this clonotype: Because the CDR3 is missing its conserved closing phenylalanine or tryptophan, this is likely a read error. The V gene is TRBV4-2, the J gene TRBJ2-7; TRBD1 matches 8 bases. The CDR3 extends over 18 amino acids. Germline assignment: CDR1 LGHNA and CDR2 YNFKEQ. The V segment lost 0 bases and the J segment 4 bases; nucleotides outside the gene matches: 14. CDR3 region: CASSQESPGGSILYEQYL. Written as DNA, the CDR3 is TGTGCCAGCAGCCAAGAAAGCCCAGGGGGCTCTATCCTTTACGAGCAGTACCTC.

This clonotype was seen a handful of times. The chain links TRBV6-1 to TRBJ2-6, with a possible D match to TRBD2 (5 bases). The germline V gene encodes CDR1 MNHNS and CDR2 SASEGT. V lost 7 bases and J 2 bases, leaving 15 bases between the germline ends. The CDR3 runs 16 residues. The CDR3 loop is CASTRSSGPGANVLTF. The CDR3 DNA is TGTGCCAGCACTCGATCCAGCGGTCCTGGGGCCAACGTCCTGACTTTC.